Presented here are 12 T cell receptor beta chains from one specimen sequenced in a study of T-cell reconstitution after alpha-beta-depleted transplantation in children (dated by TCRdb to the mid-2010s). Sample treatment or condition, as interpreted from the label and publication: allogeneic hematopoietic cell transplantation with graft depleted of TCRalphabeta T cells and CD19 B cells. Library creation used PCR. The instrument given in TCRdb is Illumina HiSeq 2500. To normalize quantification of the TCRbeta repertoire, the TCR libraries were built with molecular barcoding that relied on unique molecular identifiers. TCRdb redid the processing of the public reads, applying fastp at Q25 and MiXCR, and retained in-frame beta chains. Rows merge per CDR3 protein into single entries with the most common DNA and genes. In this sample the table shows some 830,000 distinct CDR3 sequences, 15% to 20% of which occur a single time. The ten largest clones take up about 4.6% of the sample.

The input for sequencing was PBMCs, mostly from graft donor cells, taken 360 days after TCRalphabeta/CD19-depleted stem cell transplant. The receptor source for this set is a male patient between 10 and 17 years old who had a stem cell transplant for acute lymphoblastic leukemia, so the T cells may come from the graft donor.

This clonotype was recorded once. The V gene is TRBV5-1, the J gene TRBJ2-7, with TRBD1 matching 7 bases. J lost 0 bases, V lost 0 bases, and 9 bases had no gene match. The CDR3 extends over 17 amino acids. The germline V gene has CDR1 SGHRS and CDR2 YFSETQ. CDR3 sequence reads: CASSLALGQALSYEQYF. The CDR3 DNA sequence: TGCGCCAGCAGCTTGGCCCTCGGACAGGCTCTCTCCTACGAGCAGTACTTC. Filled out from reference TRBV5-1 and TRBJ2-7, the complete variable domain reads KAGVTQTPRYLIKTRGQQVTLSCSPISGHRSVSWYQQTPGQGLQFLFEYFSETQRNKGNFPGRFSGRQFSNSRSEMNVSTLELGDSALYLCASSLALGQALSYEQYFGPGTRLTVT.

This clonotype appeared a few times. The V gene is TRBV11-2, the J gene TRBJ1-4; no clear D gene. Germline CDR1 and CDR2: SGHAT and FQNNGV. The V gene lost 3 bases and the J gene lost 10 bases, with 12 bases spanning the gap. This CDR3 spans 13 amino acids. This chain's CDR3 is CASSFAPTGKLFF. The CDR3 region has the DNA TGTGCCAGCAGCTTCGCCCCGACCGGAAAACTGTTTTTT.

This clonotype turned up a few times. The chain recombines TRBV7-9 with TRBJ2-3, with TRBD1 as a possible D gene (5 bases). This CDR3 region has 16 residues. Germline V CDR1 and CDR2: SEHNR, FQNEAQ (reference sequence). The V end was cut by 7 bases, the J end by 2 bases, with 19 bases between. CDR3 region: CASNRGRGITTDTQYF. The CDR3 DNA is TGTGCCAGCAATCGAGGAAGGGGTATTACCACAGATACGCAGTATTTT.

The chain recombines TRBV29-1 with TRBJ2-3; D not certain. The germline gives CDR1 SQVTM, CDR2 ANQGSEA. V gave up 7 bases and J gave up 0 bases, with 5 bases separating them. The CDR3 loop spans 11 amino acids. The CDR3 region has the DNA TGCAGCGCCAGCAGCACAGATACGCAGTATTTT. This translates into CSASSTDTQYF.

The sample holds a few counts of this clonotype. The gene calls are TRBV29-1 and TRBJ2-7; TRBD2 is a possible D gene (6 bases). Germline V gives CDR1 SQVTM, CDR2 ANQGSEA. V was cut by 0 bases and J by 2 bases, with 8 bases left in between. The CDR3 totals 13 residues. CDR3 region: CSVEEGGAYEQYF. Here the CDR3 DNA reads TGCAGCGTTGAAGAAGGCGGGGCCTACGAGCAGTACTTC.

This clonotype has just a few counts. The V call is TRBV5-1, the J call TRBJ1-1; D is possibly TRBD1 (5 bases). V was shortened by 2 bases and J by 5 bases, with 19 bases between the two germline ends. Germline-derived CDR1 and CDR2 are SGHRS and YFSETQ. The CDR3 extends over 16 amino acids. The CDR3 DNA reads as TGCGCCAGCAGCTTAACTATTCAGGGACGAGGAACTGAAGCTTTCTTT. Translation: CASSLTIQGRGTEAFF.

V usage is TRBV30 and J usage is TRBJ1-5; D is ambiguous. V lost 5 bases and J 3 bases, leaving 8 bases between the germline ends. CDR3 length: 12 amino acids. The germline CDR1 and CDR2 sequences are GTSNPN and SVGIG (reference sequence). The DNA of the CDR3 is TGTGCCTGGGGCCGGGACAATCAGCCCCAGCATTTT. Encoded protein: CAWGRDNQPQHF. Full variable domain (rest looked up from reference TRBV30 and TRBJ1-5): SQTIHQWPATLVQPVGSPLSLECTVEGTSNPNLYWYRQAAGRGLQLLFYSVGIGQISSEVPQNLSASRPQDRQFILSSKKLLLSDSGFYLCAWGRDNQPQHFGDGTRLSIL.

In its sample, this clonotype was seen many times. This rearrangement joins TRBV2 to TRBJ2-5; D remains unclear. The germline V and J ends were trimmed by 6 bases and 5 bases, with 13 bases remaining between them. Germline V gene lookup returns CDR1 SNHLY and CDR2 FYNNEI. The length of the CDR3 is 13 residues. The CDR3 protein is CASRIPGWETQYF. As DNA, the CDR3 is TGTGCCAGCAGGATCCCGGGCTGGGAGACCCAGTACTTC.

A few counts support this clonotype. The chain joins TRBV6-1 to TRBJ2-3; 8 bases line up with TRBD1. Germline V gene data show CDR1 as MNHNS and CDR2 as SASEGT. The CDR3 consists of 15 residues. V trimming: 2 bases; J trimming: 5 bases; junction bases outside the gene matches: 6. The CDR3 region has the DNA TGTGCCAGCAGTGAACCAGACAGGGGAGGAGATACGCAGTATTTT. Its protein is CASSEPDRGGDTQYF.

The chain is built from TRBV7-8 and TRBJ2-4; D gene unclear. The ends were cut back, 3 bases at V and 5 bases at J, with 5 bases in the middle. The CDR3 loop spans 12 amino acids. Germline V lookup: CDR1 SGHVS, CDR2 FQNEAQ. The CDR3 bases are TGTGCCAGCAGCTTTATTGAAAACATTCAGTACTTC. Encoded protein: CASSFIENIQYF.

This clonotype was seen at least ten times. This chain uses TRBV5-1 with TRBJ2-7; TRBD1 agrees at 8 bases. The trim removed 4 bases at V and 4 bases at J, leaving 10 bases unmatched. CDR1 and CDR2 from the germline V gene are SGHRS and YFSETQ. The CDR3 consists of 15 residues. CDR3 nucleotide sequence: TGCGCCAGCAGCCTGGCCGGGACAGGACAATACGAGCAGTACTTC. Translated: CASSLAGTGQYEQYF.

This clonotype was recorded at least ten times. The chain uses TRBV11-2 and TRBJ1-1; no clear D. The CDR3 sequence is 12 residues long. The germline V and J ends were trimmed by 2 bases and 5 bases, with 6 bases remaining between them. Germline-derived CDR1 and CDR2 are SGHAT and FQNNGV. CDR3 sequence reads: CASSLMETEAFF. In DNA, the CDR3 is TGTGCCAGCAGCTTAATGGAAACTGAAGCTTTCTTT.